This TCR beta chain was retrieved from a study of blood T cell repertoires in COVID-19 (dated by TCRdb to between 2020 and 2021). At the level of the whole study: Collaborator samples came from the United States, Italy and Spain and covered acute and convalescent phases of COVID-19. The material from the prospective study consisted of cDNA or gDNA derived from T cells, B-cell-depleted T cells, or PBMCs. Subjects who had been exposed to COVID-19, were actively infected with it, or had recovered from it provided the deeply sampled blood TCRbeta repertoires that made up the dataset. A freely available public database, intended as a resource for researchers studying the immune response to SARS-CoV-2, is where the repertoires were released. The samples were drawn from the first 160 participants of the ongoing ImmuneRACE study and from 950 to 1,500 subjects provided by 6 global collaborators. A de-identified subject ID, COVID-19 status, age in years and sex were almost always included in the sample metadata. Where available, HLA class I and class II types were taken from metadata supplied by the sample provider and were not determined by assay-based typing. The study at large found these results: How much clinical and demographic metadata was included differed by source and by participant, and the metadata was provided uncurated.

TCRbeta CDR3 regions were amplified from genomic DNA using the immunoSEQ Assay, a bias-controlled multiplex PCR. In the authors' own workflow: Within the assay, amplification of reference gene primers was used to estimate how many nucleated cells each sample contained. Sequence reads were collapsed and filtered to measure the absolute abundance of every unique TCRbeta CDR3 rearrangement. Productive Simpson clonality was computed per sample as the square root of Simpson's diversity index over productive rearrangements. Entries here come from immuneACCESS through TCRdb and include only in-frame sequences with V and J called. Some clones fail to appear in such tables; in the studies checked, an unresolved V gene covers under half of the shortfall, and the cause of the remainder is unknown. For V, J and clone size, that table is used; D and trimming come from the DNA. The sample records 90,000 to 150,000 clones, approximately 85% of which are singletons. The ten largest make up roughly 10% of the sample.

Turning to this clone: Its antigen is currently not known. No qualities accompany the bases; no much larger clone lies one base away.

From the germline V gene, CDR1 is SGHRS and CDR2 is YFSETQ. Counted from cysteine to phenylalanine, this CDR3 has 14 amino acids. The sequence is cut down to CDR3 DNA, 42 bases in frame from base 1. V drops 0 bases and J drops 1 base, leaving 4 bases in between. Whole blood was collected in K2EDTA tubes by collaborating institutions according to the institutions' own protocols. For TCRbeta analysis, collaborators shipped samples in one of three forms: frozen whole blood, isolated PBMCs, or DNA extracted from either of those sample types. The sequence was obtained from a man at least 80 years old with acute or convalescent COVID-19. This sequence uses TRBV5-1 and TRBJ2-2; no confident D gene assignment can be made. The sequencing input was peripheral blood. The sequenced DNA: TGCGCCAGCAGCTTGGTCGGGAACACCGGGGAGCTGTTTTTT. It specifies CASSLVGNTGELFF.